These 19 T cell receptor beta chains were sequenced from one sample in a study of shared clonotypes between healthy human individuals. Clones were sequenced by immunoSEQ multiplex PCR, and TCRdb holds only the in-frame ones, with some missing. Of 2,500,000 or so clones listed, around nine tenths are singletons. Sequenced material: naive CD4+ T cells sorted from blood. Regarding subset: CD45RA+ positively selected. The receptors come from a man younger than 30 in good health.

The rearrangement joins TRBV6-1 to TRBJ2-7; perhaps TRBD1 as D (7 bases). The V end lost 4 bases, the J end lost 6 bases, and 22 bases lay between the germline ends. Germline lookup yields CDR1 MNHNS and CDR2 SASEGT. The CDR3 totals 16 residues. The CDR3, as DNA: TGTGCCAGCAGTGTCCGACAGGGCCTCCCGCGGGGCGAGCAGTACTTC. Translated, it gives CASSVRQGLPRGEQYF.

The chain employs TRBV10-3 and TRBJ1-1; no clear D. Between the trimmed V and J ends, which lost 0 bases and 3 bases, there was a span of 8 bases. This CDR3 spans 14 amino acids. Germline CDR1 and CDR2: ENHRY and SYGVKD. The CDR3 region has the DNA TGTGCCATCAGTGAGTCGTACGGGGACACTGAAGCTTTCTTT. Translating it yields CAISESYGDTEAFF.

The rearrangement uses TRBV4-3 and TRBJ1-6; D is perhaps TRBD1 (5 bases). The CDR3 runs to 15 residues. The germline CDR1 and CDR2 sequences are LGHNA and YSLEER. V lost 0 bases and J lost 9, with 12 bases in between. The CDR3 sequence: CASSQDGWDPSPLHF. DNA of the CDR3: TGCGCCAGCAGCCAAGATGGGTGGGACCCTTCACCCCTCCACTTT.

The chain couples TRBV11-2 to TRBJ2-5; D gene unclear. CDR1 is SGHAT and CDR2 is FQNNGV in the germline V gene. Between the trimmed V and J ends, which lost 1 base and 7 bases, there was a span of 4 bases. The CDR3 consists of 11 residues. The CDR3 protein is CASSLVVTQYF. The CDR3 DNA sequence: TGTGCCAGCAGCTTAGTAGTGACCCAGTACTTC.

V and J are TRBV7-2 and TRBJ1-6; 7 bases align to TRBD1. Germline lookup yields CDR1 SGHTA and CDR2 FQGNSA. The CDR3 runs to 18 residues. Trimming took 4 bases from V and 2 from J; bases not matched to a gene: 11. DNA for the CDR3: TGTGCCAGCAGCTCCCCCGACAGGGATCGTACCTATAATTCACCCCTCCACTTT. As protein: CASSSPDRDRTYNSPLHF.

The genes are TRBV5-1 and TRBJ1-1; D ambiguous. The CDR3 extends over 14 amino acids. Germline V gene lookup returns CDR1 SGHRS and CDR2 YFSETQ. V lost 0 bases to trimming and J lost 4 bases, with 10 bases between them. CDR3 protein: CASSLEGETTEAFF. CDR3 DNA sequence: TGCGCCAGCAGCTTGGAAGGTGAGACCACTGAAGCTTTCTTT.

This clone has just one count. Written as DNA, the CDR3 is TGTGCCAGCAGTCCATATAACGGGGAGCTGTTTTTT. Encoded protein: CASSPYNGELFF. The chain couples TRBV7-6 to TRBJ2-2; D is unclear. The germline gives CDR1 SGHVS, CDR2 FNYEAQ. V lost 6 bases, J lost 7 bases, and 9 bases lay in between. The CDR3 contains 12 residues.

The J gene is TRBJ2-1, the V gene TRBV7-9; 9 nucleotides line up with TRBD2. This CDR3 has 15 residues. Germline V lookup: CDR1 SEHNR, CDR2 FQNEAQ (reference sequence). The V segment lost 5 bases and the J segment 6 bases; nucleotides outside the gene matches: 8. CDR3 bases: TGTGCCAGCAGCCCCAATCGGCGGGAGGGCAATGAGCAGTTCTTC. Its translation: CASSPNRREGNEQFF.

V and J are TRBV10-3 and TRBJ1-1; D unclear. V lost 2 bases and J lost 4, with 11 bases in between. This CDR3 region has 14 residues. Germline V gives CDR1 ENHRY, CDR2 SYGVKD. As DNA, the CDR3 is TGTGCCATCAGTGAGGTCTTAGTATCCACTGAAGCTTTCTTT. Its translation: CAISEVLVSTEAFF.

The chain employs TRBV4-1 and TRBJ2-3, with 8 nucleotides matching TRBD1. The CDR3 is made up of 16 amino acids. V lost 0 bases and J lost 1; bases outside the gene matches: 3. The germline V gene encodes CDR1 MGHRA and CDR2 YSYEKL. The CDR3 region is CASSQDQQGGTDTQYF. The CDR3 DNA sequence: TGCGCCAGCAGCCAAGATCAACAGGGGGGCACAGATACGCAGTATTTT.

In DNA, the CDR3 is TGTGCCAGCAGCAAAACTAGCGGTTCCTACGAGCAGTACTTC. Protein: CASSKTSGSYEQYF. This chain joins TRBV9 and TRBJ2-7, with 8 positions matching TRBD2. Trimming cost V 4 bases and J 1 base; bases outside gene matches: 4. The CDR3 contains 14 residues. Germline V lookup: CDR1 SGDLS, CDR2 YYNGEE.

V is TRBV18 and J is TRBJ2-2, with D tentatively TRBD2 (6 bases). The CDR3 is 15 amino acids. Germline V gives CDR1 KGHSH, CDR2 LQKENI. V shed 4 bases and J shed 7 bases, with 16 bases lying between them. CDR3 sequence (DNA): TGTGCCAGCTCACAGGGGACTCCCAACGGCGGGGAGCTGTTTTTT. This encodes CASSQGTPNGGELFF.

This chain connects TRBV7-9 to TRBJ1-3; the D is unclear. V was pared by 1 base and J by 6 bases, with 7 bases between. The germline CDR1 and CDR2 sequences are SEHNR and FQNEAQ (reference sequence). The CDR3 spans 13 residues. In DNA, the CDR3 is TGTGCCAGCAGCTTAGGGGCTGAAAACACCATATATTTT. Its protein product is CASSLGAENTIYF.

This chain uses TRBV25-1 with TRBJ1-2; 8 nucleotides agree with TRBD1. The J segment lost 6 bases and the V segment lost 4 bases, leaving 10 bases of the junction unmatched. The V gene's germline CDR1 is MGHDK and CDR2 SYGVNS. This CDR3 comprises 15 residues. In nucleotides, the CDR3 is TGTGCCAGCAGTGCTTCGTATGGACAGGGTGATGGCTACACCTTC. Its translation is CASSASYGQGDGYTF.

V usage is TRBV7-2 and J usage is TRBJ2-4; the D is unclear. The CDR3 sequence is 15 residues long. The germline V and J ends were trimmed by 5 bases and 0 bases, with 11 bases remaining between them. CDR1 is SGHTA, CDR2 FQGNSA, per germline. The CDR3 spells CASSPLGLAKNIQYF. Written as DNA, the CDR3 is TGTGCCAGCAGCCCGTTGGGTCTAGCCAAAAACATTCAGTACTTC. Full variable domain (missing parts from reference TRBV7-2 and TRBJ2-4): GAGVSQSPSNKVTEKGKDVELRCDPISGHTALYWYRQSLGQGLEFLIYFQGNSAPDKSGLPSDRFSAERTGGSVSTLTIQRTQQEDSAVYLCASSPLGLAKNIQYFGAGTRLSVL.

The chain is built from TRBV5-1 and TRBJ2-3; no definite D call. V shed 0 bases and J shed 2 bases, with 4 bases lying between them. CDR3 length equals 13 residues. The germline CDR1 and CDR2 sequences are SGHRS and YFSETQ. The CDR3, as DNA: TGCGCCAGCAGCTTGGCCGACACAGATACGCAGTATTTT. Encoded protein: CASSLADTDTQYF. The entire variable domain, with the rest obtained from reference TRBV5-1 and TRBJ2-3, is as follows: KAGVTQTPRYLIKTRGQQVTLSCSPISGHRSVSWYQQTPGQGLQFLFEYFSETQRNKGNFPGRFSGRQFSNSRSEMNVSTLELGDSALYLCASSLADTDTQYFGPGTRLTVL.

The genes are TRBV19 and TRBJ1-3; no clear D gene. Trimming cost V 3 bases and J 0 bases, with 18 bases left between them. The CDR3 spans 18 residues. The germline V gene encodes CDR1 LNHDA and CDR2 SQIVND (reference sequence). CDR3 amino acids: CASSMGAARSLSGNTIYF. In nucleotides, the CDR3 is TGTGCCAGTAGTATGGGCGCCGCACGCAGCCTCTCTGGAAACACCATATATTTT. Full variable domain (remainder filled in from reference TRBV19 and TRBJ1-3): DGGITQSPKYLFRKEGQNVTLSCEQNLNHDAMYWYRQDPGQGLRLIYYSQIVNDFQKGDIAEGYSVSREKKESFPLTVTSAQKNPTAFYLCASSMGAARSLSGNTIYFGEGSWLTVV.

The CDR3, as DNA: TGTGCCATCAGTGGGACTATCACCGAGACCCAGTACTTC. Translating gives CAISGTITETQYF. This chain joins TRBV10-3 and TRBJ2-5; D may be TRBD2 (6 bases). Germline CDR1 reads ENHRY; CDR2 reads SYGVKD. V was cut by 4 bases and J by 5 bases, with 11 bases left in between. The CDR3 is made up of 13 amino acids.

This clone was observed a few times. V usage is TRBV9 and J usage is TRBJ1-5; tentative D call: TRBD1 (5 bases). The germline V gene has CDR1 SGDLS and CDR2 YYNGEE. The CDR3 sequence is 12 residues long. V lost 4 bases to trimming and J lost 12 bases, with 14 bases between them. Written as DNA, the CDR3 is TGTGCCAGCAGCACCACGGCCGGGGGCCAGCATTTT. This gives the protein CASSTTAGGQHF.